The 29 T cell receptor beta chains below were found in one sample sequenced in a study of shared clonotypes between healthy human individuals. TCRdb keeps only in-frame clones here, not all; method: immunoSEQ multiplex PCR. The repertoire holds about 590,000 clones, with roughly 95% as singletons. Terminally differentiated effector memory CD45RA+ cells were excluded from the naive CD8 cells, which were CD45RO-negative and positively selected for CCR7. Material: naive CD8+ T cells sorted from blood. The source of these receptors is a woman in her 30s in good health.

The V call is TRBV28, the J call TRBJ2-7; 9 nucleotides line up with TRBD1. V shed 7 bases, J shed 3 bases, and the junction held 10 bases outside the gene matches. The CDR3 loop spans 15 amino acids. Germline CDR1 and CDR2: MDHEN and SYDVKM. The CDR3 DNA reads TGTGCCAGCATCATTTACAGGGGGCCAGACTACGAGCAGTACTTC. Its protein is CASIIYRGPDYEQYF.

The chain has TRBV27 and TRBJ2-7; 11 bases map to TRBD2. The ends lost 6 bases at V and 2 bases at J; junction bases unmatched: 9. The CDR3 contains 16 residues. Germline values: CDR1 MNHEY, CDR2 SMNVEV (reference sequence). CDR3 coding DNA: TGTGCCAGCAGCGCACTTCTAGCGGGAGGACCCTACGAGCAGTACTTC. Protein sequence: CASSALLAGGPYEQYF.

This chain connects TRBV6-5 to TRBJ1-2; no firm D call. V lost 2 bases and J lost 2, with 9 bases in between. Germline CDR1 reads MNHEY; CDR2 reads SVGAGI. The CDR3 spans 14 residues. The CDR3 nucleotides are TGTGCCAGCAGTTACGGTCAATCAAACTATGGCTACACCTTC. Its translation: CASSYGQSNYGYTF.

The chain recombines TRBV29-1 with TRBJ1-2; D gene ambiguous. CDR1 is SQVTM, CDR2 ANQGSEA, per germline. V gave up 3 bases and J gave up 4 bases, with 18 bases separating them. This CDR3 spans 15 amino acids. This CDR3 is CSVEGWAVPSYGYTF. CDR3 sequence (DNA): TGCAGCGTTGAGGGGTGGGCAGTACCCTCCTATGGCTACACCTTC. Full variable domain (rest looked up from reference TRBV29-1 and TRBJ1-2): SAVISQKPSRDICQRGTSLTIQCQVDSQVTMMFWYRQQPGQSLTLIATANQGSEATYESGFVIDKFPISRPNLTFSTLTVSNMSPEDSSIYLCSVEGWAVPSYGYTFGSGTRLTVV.

This chain connects TRBV5-6 to TRBJ2-7; 8 bases are shared with TRBD1. From germline, CDR1 is SGHDT and CDR2 YYEEEE. V gave up 1 base and J gave up 5 bases; unmatched junction bases: 5. The CDR3 is 14 amino acids. The CDR3 here is CASSLRGQVHEQYF. The CDR3 DNA reads TGTGCCAGCAGCTTGCGGGGACAGGTCCACGAGCAGTACTTC.

The V call is TRBV27, the J call TRBJ2-7; D not certain. This CDR3 is 11 amino acids long. The germline V gene encodes CDR1 MNHEY and CDR2 SMNVEV (reference sequence). V dropped 6 bases and J dropped 7 bases, with 10 bases sitting between them. The CDR3 loop reads CASRYRGEQYF. CDR3 nucleotides: TGTGCCAGCAGATACCGTGGGGAGCAGTACTTC.

The chain links TRBV28 to TRBJ2-3; 9 positions match TRBD2. CDR3 size: 16 residues. Germline V gene sequence: CDR1 MDHEN, CDR2 SYDVKM. J was trimmed by 2 bases and V by 5 bases; bases with no gene match: 8. CDR3 sequence (DNA): TGTGCCAGCAGTCCGGGACTAGCCCTAAACACAGATACGCAGTATTTT. Translation: CASSPGLALNTDTQYF.

On this clone: Other DNA variants within this sample encode the same CDR3. V and J are TRBV28 and TRBJ1-5; D is unresolved. Germline V CDR1 and CDR2: MDHEN, SYDVKM. Trimming took 8 bases from V and 6 from J, leaving 11 bases between them. The CDR3 is made up of 12 amino acids. The CDR3 is CASSLRGQPQHF. The CDR3 nucleotides are TGTGCCAGCTCACTACGGGGTCAGCCCCAGCATTTT.

The V gene is TRBV27, the J gene TRBJ1-5; 12 nucleotides agree with TRBD1. Germline V gene data show CDR1 as MNHEY and CDR2 as SMNVEV (reference sequence). V lost 6 bases and J lost 7; bases outside the gene matches: 7. CDR3 length: 15 residues. The CDR3 protein is CASSPGQGAKQPQHF. The CDR3 coding sequence is TGTGCCAGCAGCCCGGGACAGGGGGCGAAGCAGCCCCAGCATTTT.

This chain connects TRBV13 to TRBJ2-3, with D tentatively TRBD1 or TRBD2 (6 bases each). This CDR3 has 14 amino acids. Trimming left V 7 bases short and J 4 bases short, with 15 bases between. Germline CDR1 and CDR2: PRHDT and FYEKMQ (reference sequence). The DNA for the CDR3 is TGTGCCAGCACCTCTCGAGGGGGGCCAGATACGCAGTATTTT. This encodes CASTSRGGPDTQYF.

This clone was observed once. The chain uses TRBV27 and TRBJ2-7; D call uncertain. The germline V gene encodes CDR1 MNHEY and CDR2 SMNVEV (reference sequence). V lost 4 bases, J lost 2 bases, and 15 bases lay in between. This CDR3 is built from 15 residues. The CDR3 protein is CASSYENGPTYEQYF. In DNA form, the CDR3 reads TGTGCCAGCAGTTACGAGAACGGACCCACCTACGAGCAGTACTTC.

The rearrangement uses TRBV28 and TRBJ2-5; unclear D gene. There are 12 residues in the CDR3. Germline V gene data show CDR1 as MDHEN and CDR2 as SYDVKM. V lost 5 bases to trimming and J lost 5 bases, with 9 bases between them. The CDR3 nucleotides are TGTGCCAGCAGTCTGGAGTGGGAGACCCAGTACTTC. This gives the protein CASSLEWETQYF.

The chain employs TRBV27 and TRBJ2-7, with D possibly being TRBD1 (5 bases). Germline values: CDR1 MNHEY, CDR2 SMNVEV (reference sequence). The CDR3 covers 13 residues. Deletions cut 2 bases from V and 4 bases from J, with 9 bases between. The CDR3 nucleotides are TGTGCCAGCAGTTTAAGGGGCCAATACGAGCAGTACTTC. Residues: CASSLRGQYEQYF.

The genes are TRBV13 and TRBJ2-5, with 10 bases that match TRBD1. The trim removed 6 bases at V and 5 bases at J, leaving 6 bases unmatched. The CDR3 loop spans 14 amino acids. CDR1 and CDR2 from the germline V gene are PRHDT and FYEKMQ (reference sequence). This CDR3 is CASSQTGGRETQYF. In DNA, the CDR3 is TGTGCCAGCAGTCAGACAGGGGGCAGGGAGACCCAGTACTTC. The full variable domain, rest sourced from reference TRBV13 and TRBJ2-5, is AAGVIQSPRHLIKEKRETATLKCYPIPRHDTVYWYQQGPGQDPQFLISFYEKMQSDKGSIPDRFSAQQFSDYHSELNMSSLELGDSALYFCASSQTGGRETQYFGPGTRLLVL.

The rearrangement uses TRBV15 and TRBJ2-7, with D possibly TRBD1 on 6 matching bases. V lost 3 bases, J lost 7 bases, and 16 bases lay in between. The CDR3 is 14 residues long. Germline CDR1 LNHNV, CDR2 YYDKDF (reference sequence). The CDR3 nucleotides are TGTGCCACCAGCAGGGGACCGGCACAGGGAGAGCAGTACTTC. Protein: CATSRGPAQGEQYF.

V and J are TRBV28 and TRBJ2-4; D is perhaps TRBD1 or TRBD2 (5 bases each). Germline CDR1 MDHEN, CDR2 SYDVKM. CDR3 length: 15 residues. The V end was cut by 4 bases, the J end by 9 bases, with 19 bases between. DNA for the CDR3: TGTGCCAGCAGTTCCCCTACAACAGGCGGGCTCATTCAGTACTTC. It translates to CASSSPTTGGLIQYF.

The chain carries TRBV11-1 and TRBJ2-1, with 9 bases lining up with TRBD2. The CDR3 sequence is 18 residues long. The germline gives CDR1 SGHAT, CDR2 FQDESV (reference sequence). Unmatched junction bases numbered 9, after V lost 3 bases and J lost 0 bases. CDR3 bases: TGTGCCAGCAGCTTGGCGGGAGGGACACCCAACTCCTACAATGAGCAGTTCTTC. This translates into CASSLAGGTPNSYNEQFF.

V and J are TRBV6-4 and TRBJ2-7, with D possibly being TRBD2 (5 bases). Trimming cost V 10 bases and J 10 bases, with 23 bases left between them. CDR3 length: 13 residues. Germline CDR1 is MRHNA and CDR2 is SNTAGT. CDR3 coding DNA: TGTGCCACTCCACTATTTGCGGGTCTGGAACAGTACTTC. It yields the protein CATPLFAGLEQYF.

This clone was seen a handful of times. The chain uses TRBV6-5 and TRBJ1-3; D is unresolved. V lost 0 bases, J lost 8 bases, and 8 bases lay in between. This CDR3 is 13 amino acids long. CDR1 is MNHEY, CDR2 SVGAGI, per germline. CDR3 in DNA: TGTGCCAGCAGTTACTCGACGATGGACACCATATATTTT. Translation: CASSYSTMDTIYF.

This clone has just one count. The rearrangement links TRBV9 to TRBJ2-5, with D possibly being TRBD1 (6 bases). This CDR3 comprises 14 residues. V lost 3 bases and J 0 bases, leaving 9 bases between the germline ends. CDR1 and CDR2 from the germline V gene are SGDLS and YYNGEE. CDR3 protein: CASSARDNQETQYF. The CDR3 DNA reads as TGTGCCAGCAGCGCTCGGGACAACCAAGAGACCCAGTACTTC.

This clone turned up a few times. The chain couples TRBV19 to TRBJ1-5, with D unclear. Germline values: CDR1 LNHDA, CDR2 SQIVND (reference sequence). Trimming took 7 bases from V and 0 from J, leaving 10 bases between them. The CDR3 contains 14 residues. CDR3 DNA: TGTGCCAGTACCAGTGACCATAGCAATCAGCCCCAGCATTTT. It codes for CASTSDHSNQPQHF.

Concerning this clone itself: This same CDR3 is encoded by further DNA sequences in the sample. The genes are TRBV5-8 and TRBJ1-1; D is uncertain. V lost 1 base and J lost 1, with 5 bases in between. Germline-derived CDR1 and CDR2 are SGHTS and YDEGEE. The CDR3 is made up of 13 amino acids. In nucleotides, the CDR3 is TGTGCCAGCAGCTTGACGGCGAACACTGAAGCTTTCTTT. It encodes CASSLTANTEAFF. The entire variable domain, with the rest obtained from reference TRBV5-8 and TRBJ1-1, is as follows: EAGVTQSPTHLIKTRGQQATLRCSPISGHTSVYWYQQALGLGLQFLLWYDEGEERNRGNFPPRFSGRQFPNYSSELNVNALELEDSALYLCASSLTANTEAFFGQGTRLTVV.

The V and J genes are TRBV28 and TRBJ2-7; 11 nucleotides agree with TRBD2. CDR3 length equals 15 residues. With V trimmed by 2 bases and J by 3 bases, 3 bases remained unmatched. Germline loops: CDR1 MDHEN, CDR2 SYDVKM. CDR3 nucleotides: TGTGCCAGCAGTTTACCTCTAGCGGGAGGCTACGAGCAGTACTTC. It codes for CASSLPLAGGYEQYF.

The rearrangement joins TRBV11-2 to TRBJ2-1; weak D call: TRBD1 (5 bases). Trimming cost V 1 base and J 2 bases, with 12 bases left between them. The germline gives CDR1 SGHAT, CDR2 FQNNGV. The CDR3 loop spans 16 amino acids. The CDR3 protein is CASSLARDLPYNEQFF. The CDR3 DNA follows: TGTGCCAGCAGCTTAGCCAGGGATCTCCCCTACAATGAGCAGTTCTTC.

This chain connects TRBV7-9 to TRBJ1-2; D gene ambiguous. This CDR3 is built from 14 residues. V was shortened by 3 bases and J by 1 base, with 9 bases between the two germline ends. Germline V gives CDR1 SEHNR, CDR2 FQNEAQ (reference sequence). This CDR3 reads CASSFGGSNYGYTF. For the CDR3, the DNA is TGTGCCAGCAGCTTTGGAGGGAGTAACTATGGCTACACCTTC.

The chain is built from TRBV9 and TRBJ2-7; D gene uncertain. V was shortened by 3 bases and J by 0 bases, with 19 bases between the two germline ends. The CDR3 length is 17 residues. Germline lookup yields CDR1 SGDLS and CDR2 YYNGEE. The CDR3 protein is CASSGDQAPFGSYEQYF. The CDR3 nucleotides read TGTGCCAGCAGCGGGGATCAAGCCCCCTTCGGCTCCTACGAGCAGTACTTC.

This chain uses TRBV30 with TRBJ1-1; D is undetermined. Per the germline V gene, CDR1 is GTSNPN and CDR2 is SVGIG (reference sequence). CDR3 length: 12 amino acids. V lost 5 bases, J lost 0 bases, and 7 bases lay in between. CDR3: CAWEFVNTEAFF. The CDR3 DNA reads TGTGCCTGGGAATTCGTGAACACTGAAGCTTTCTTT.

The chain links TRBV15 to TRBJ2-7, with TRBD1 identical over 7 bases. Germline V CDR1 and CDR2: LNHNV, YYDKDF (reference sequence). CDR3 size: 14 residues. With 5 bases clipped from V and 2 bases from J, the junction kept 6 bases outside the gene matches. The CDR3 DNA reads TGTGCCACCAGCGAGACAGGGTTCCCCTACGAGCAGTACTTC. Translated, it gives CATSETGFPYEQYF.

The chain recombines TRBV7-9 with TRBJ2-7, with D uncertain. The V gene lost 2 bases and the J gene lost 2 bases, with 10 bases spanning the gap. In germline, CDR1 is SEHNR, CDR2 FQNEAQ (reference sequence). This CDR3 has 14 amino acids. The CDR3 DNA reads TGTGCCAGCAGCTTATTGAGCGTAACCTACGAGCAGTACTTC. This codes for CASSLLSVTYEQYF.